This TCR beta chain is from a study of T cell responses to AZD1222 COVID-19 vaccine. Whole-study results and caveats: Close to half of spike-specific TCRs reportedly recognize unmutated variant regions. Spike-specific TCR depth and breadth grew after two AZD1222 doses. The donor cohort was predominantly white British with a female majority, and clonal diversity may have been underestimated. At 160-218 and 743-854, vaccine-associated CD4 TCRs were dominant, and they spanned spike.

In the case of this clone: Its matching antigen is unknown.

Trimming stripped 7 bases from V and 5 bases from J, with 14 bases between. CDR3 length: 13 residues. Produced via immunoSEQ multiplex PCR; TCRdb's table is partial and in-frame only. The sample has 120,000 to 150,000 clones; roughly nine tenths are singletons. This clonotype originated in an adult who received the AZD1222 COVID-19 vaccine. This chain links TRBV12-3 or TRBV12-4 with TRBJ1-2, with D hard to call. The sequenced sample was peripheral blood, obtained 28 days after the second AZD1222 dose. The CDR3 loop reads CASTMRRRYGYTF. As DNA, the CDR3 is TGTGCCAGCACCATGAGGCGGAGGTATGGCTACACCTTC.